Described below is a single T cell receptor (beta chain) sequence and its context. Its target is unknown. The data stem from a study of Ad26.COV2.S vaccination and SARS-CoV-2 variants. Study-wide results and caveats: People who got the vaccine had more spike-specific TCR breadth than people who got placebo.

Sequenced by immunoSEQ multiplex PCR; TCRdb stores in-frame clones only, minus some. The sample has about 280,000 clones; about 87% are singletons. This sample's treatment: some 20 received Ad26.COV2.S at low or high dose, single or two shots; 5 received placebo; per-sample allocation not given. The study sampled participants on day 63 after the first vaccine or placebo injection. Trimming cost V 3 bases and J 7 bases, with 16 bases left between them. This CDR3 is built from 14 residues. CDR1 and CDR2 (germline): SEHNR, FQNEAQ (reference sequence). The material sequenced was peripheral blood, taken in a trial of Ad26.COV2.S vaccine versus placebo. The V gene is TRBV7-9, the J gene TRBJ2-7; maybe TRBD1 (6 bases). The TCR originated in a person aged 18-60 years who received the Ad26.COV2.S COVID-19 vaccine or a placebo. CDR3 amino acids: CASSFTGTSWEQYF. The CDR3 DNA reads as TGTGCCAGCAGCTTCACAGGGACGAGTTGGGAGCAGTACTTC.